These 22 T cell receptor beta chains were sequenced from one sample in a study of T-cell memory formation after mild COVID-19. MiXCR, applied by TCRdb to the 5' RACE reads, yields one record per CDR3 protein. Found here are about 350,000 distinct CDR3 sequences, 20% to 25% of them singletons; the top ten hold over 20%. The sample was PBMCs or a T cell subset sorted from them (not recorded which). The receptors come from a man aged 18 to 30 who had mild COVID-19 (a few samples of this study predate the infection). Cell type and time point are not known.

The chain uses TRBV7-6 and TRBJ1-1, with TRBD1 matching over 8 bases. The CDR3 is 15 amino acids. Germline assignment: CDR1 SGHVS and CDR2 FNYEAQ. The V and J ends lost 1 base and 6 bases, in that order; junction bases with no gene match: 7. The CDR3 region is CASSLGQGKLAEAFF. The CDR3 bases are TGTGCCAGCAGCTTAGGACAGGGGAAACTCGCTGAAGCTTTCTTT.

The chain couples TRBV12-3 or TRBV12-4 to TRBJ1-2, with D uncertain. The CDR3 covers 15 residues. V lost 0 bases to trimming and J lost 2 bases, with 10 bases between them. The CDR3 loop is CASSLAGLGNYGYTF. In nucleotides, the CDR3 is TGTGCCAGCAGTTTAGCAGGGCTGGGGAACTATGGCTACACCTTC.

The CDR3 spells CASSEHGVGANVLTF. CDR3 bases: TGCGCCAGCAGCGAACACGGGGTGGGGGCCAACGTCCTGACTTTC. The chain couples TRBV4-1 to TRBJ2-6; D possibly corresponds to TRBD2 (5 bases). V lost 5 bases, J lost 4 bases, and 12 bases lay in between. Germline loops: CDR1 MGHRA, CDR2 YSYEKL. CDR3 length: 15 residues.

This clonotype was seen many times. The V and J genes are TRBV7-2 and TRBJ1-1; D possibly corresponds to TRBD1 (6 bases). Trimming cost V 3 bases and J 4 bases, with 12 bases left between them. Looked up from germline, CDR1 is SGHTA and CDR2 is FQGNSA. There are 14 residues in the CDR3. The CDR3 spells CASSFRGGGTEAFF. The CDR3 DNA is TGTGCCAGCAGCTTTAGGGGAGGGGGCACTGAAGCTTTCTTT.

The CDR3 sequence: CASTPGNRNQPQHF. For the CDR3, the DNA is TGTGCCAGCACCCCCGGGAACCGTAATCAGCCCCAGCATTTT. The V and J genes are TRBV21-1 and TRBJ1-5; the table's D call of TRBD1 was not tested on the DNA. TRBV21-1 is classified as a pseudogene. The CDR3 is made up of 14 amino acids.

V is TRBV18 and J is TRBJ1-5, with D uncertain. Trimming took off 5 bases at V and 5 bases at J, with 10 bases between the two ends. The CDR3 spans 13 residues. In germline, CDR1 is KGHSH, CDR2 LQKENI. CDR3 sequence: CASSFHRDQPQHF. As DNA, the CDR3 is TGTGCCAGCTCATTCCACCGGGATCAGCCCCAGCATTTT.

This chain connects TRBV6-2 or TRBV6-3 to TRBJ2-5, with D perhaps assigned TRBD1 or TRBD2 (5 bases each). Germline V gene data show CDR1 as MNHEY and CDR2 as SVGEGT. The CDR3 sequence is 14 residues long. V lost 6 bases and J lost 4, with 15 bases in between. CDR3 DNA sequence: TGTGCCAGCAGCCCGGGACCACCCACAGAGACCCAGTACTTC. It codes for CASSPGPPTETQYF.

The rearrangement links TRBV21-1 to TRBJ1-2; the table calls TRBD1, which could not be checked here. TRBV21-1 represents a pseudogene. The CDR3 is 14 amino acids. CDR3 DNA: TGTGCCAGCAGCAAAGTAGGGTCCCACTATGGCTACACCTTC. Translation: CASSKVGSHYGYTF.

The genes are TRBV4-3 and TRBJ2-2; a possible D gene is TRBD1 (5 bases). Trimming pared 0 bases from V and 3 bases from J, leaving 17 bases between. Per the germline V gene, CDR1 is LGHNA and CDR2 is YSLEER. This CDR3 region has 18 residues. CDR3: CASSQETPPGWDTGELFF. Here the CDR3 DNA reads TGCGCCAGCAGCCAAGAGACCCCGCCAGGGTGGGACACCGGGGAGCTGTTTTTT.

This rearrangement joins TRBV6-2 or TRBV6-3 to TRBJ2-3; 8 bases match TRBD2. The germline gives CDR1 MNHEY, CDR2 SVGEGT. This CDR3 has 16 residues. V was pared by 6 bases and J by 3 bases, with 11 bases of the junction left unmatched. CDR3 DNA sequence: TGTGCCAGCAGGCGACCGGGACTAGGCCCTACAGATACGCAGTATTTT. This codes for CASRRPGLGPTDTQYF.

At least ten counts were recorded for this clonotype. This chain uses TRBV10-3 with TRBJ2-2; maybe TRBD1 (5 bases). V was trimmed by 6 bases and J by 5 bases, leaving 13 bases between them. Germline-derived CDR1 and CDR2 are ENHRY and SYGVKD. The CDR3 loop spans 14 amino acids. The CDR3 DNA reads TGTGCCATCAGGGCAGGGTCAAGGACCGGGGAGCTGTTTTTT. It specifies CAIRAGSRTGELFF.

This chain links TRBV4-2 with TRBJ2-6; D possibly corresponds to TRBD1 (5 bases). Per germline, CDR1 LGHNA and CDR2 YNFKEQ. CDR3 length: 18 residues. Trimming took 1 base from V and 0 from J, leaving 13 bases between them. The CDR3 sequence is CASSQGTTAISGANVLTF. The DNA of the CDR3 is TGTGCCAGCAGCCAAGGGACGACAGCCATCTCTGGGGCCAACGTCCTGACTTTC.

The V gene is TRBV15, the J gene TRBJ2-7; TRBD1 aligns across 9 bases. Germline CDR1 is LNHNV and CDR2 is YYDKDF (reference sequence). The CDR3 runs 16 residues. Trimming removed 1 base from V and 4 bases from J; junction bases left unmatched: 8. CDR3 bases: TGTGCCACCAGCAGAGTAGGACAGGGGAGGATTTACGAGCAGTACTTC. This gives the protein CATSRVGQGRIYEQYF.

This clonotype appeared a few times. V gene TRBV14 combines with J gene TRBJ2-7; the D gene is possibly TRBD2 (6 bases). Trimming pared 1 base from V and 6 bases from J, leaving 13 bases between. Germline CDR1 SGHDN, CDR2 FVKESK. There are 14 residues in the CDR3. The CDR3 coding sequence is TGTGCCAGCAGCCAAGGGGTTCCGGGAGCCGAGCAGTACGTC. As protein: CASSQGVPGAEQYV.

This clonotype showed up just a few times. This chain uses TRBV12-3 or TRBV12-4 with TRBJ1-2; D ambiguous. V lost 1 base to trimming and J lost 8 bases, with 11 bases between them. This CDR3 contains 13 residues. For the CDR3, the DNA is TGTGCCAGCAGTTTAGTATCCGCCGGCGGCTACACCTTC. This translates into CASSLVSAGGYTF.

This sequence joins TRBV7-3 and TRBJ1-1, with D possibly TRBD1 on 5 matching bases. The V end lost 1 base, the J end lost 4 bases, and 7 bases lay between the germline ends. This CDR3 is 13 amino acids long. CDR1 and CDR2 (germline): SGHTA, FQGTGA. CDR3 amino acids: CASSLMGRTEAFF. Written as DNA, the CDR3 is TGTGCCAGCAGCTTAATGGGGCGCACTGAAGCTTTCTTT.

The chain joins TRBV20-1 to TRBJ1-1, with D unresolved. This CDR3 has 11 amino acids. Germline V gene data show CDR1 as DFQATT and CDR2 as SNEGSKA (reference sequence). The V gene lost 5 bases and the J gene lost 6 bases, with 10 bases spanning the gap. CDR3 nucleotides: TGCAGTGCTGGTTGGGTGGCTGAAGCTTTCTTT. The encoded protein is CSAGWVAEAFF.

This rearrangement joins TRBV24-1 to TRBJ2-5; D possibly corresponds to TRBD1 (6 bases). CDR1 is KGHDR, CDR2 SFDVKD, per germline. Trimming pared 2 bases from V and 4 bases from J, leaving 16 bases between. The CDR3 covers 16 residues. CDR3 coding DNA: TGTGCCACCAGTGATTCGGGACACCGGGGTGGAGAGACCCAGTACTTC. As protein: CATSDSGHRGGETQYF.

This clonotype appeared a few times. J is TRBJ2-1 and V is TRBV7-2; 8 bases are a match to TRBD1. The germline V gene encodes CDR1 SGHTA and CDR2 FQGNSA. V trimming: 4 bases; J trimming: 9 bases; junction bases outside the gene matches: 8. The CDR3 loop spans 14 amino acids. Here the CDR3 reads CASSSDRVFSEQFF. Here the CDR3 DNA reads TGTGCCAGCAGCTCGGACAGGGTATTCAGTGAGCAGTTCTTC.

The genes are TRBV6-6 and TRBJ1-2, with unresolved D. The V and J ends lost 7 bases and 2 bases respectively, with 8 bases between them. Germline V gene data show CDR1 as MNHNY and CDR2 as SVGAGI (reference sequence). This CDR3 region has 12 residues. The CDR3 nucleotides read TGTGCCAGCACTCTGGGGAACTATGGCTACACCTTC. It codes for CASTLGNYGYTF.

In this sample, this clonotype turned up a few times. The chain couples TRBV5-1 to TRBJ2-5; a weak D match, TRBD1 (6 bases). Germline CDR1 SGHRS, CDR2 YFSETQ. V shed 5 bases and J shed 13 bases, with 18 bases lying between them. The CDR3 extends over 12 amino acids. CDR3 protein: CASRVVGASSYF. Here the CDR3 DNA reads TGCGCCAGCAGGGTTGTGGGGGCATCTTCGTACTTC.

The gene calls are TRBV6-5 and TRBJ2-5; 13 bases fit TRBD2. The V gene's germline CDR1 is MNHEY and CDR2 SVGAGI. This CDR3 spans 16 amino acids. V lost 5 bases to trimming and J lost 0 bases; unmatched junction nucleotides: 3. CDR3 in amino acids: CASSTLAGGYQETQYF. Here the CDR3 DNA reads TGTGCCAGCAGTACACTAGCGGGGGGGTACCAAGAGACCCAGTACTTC.